A single sample is the source of the 27 T cell receptor beta chains below, sequenced in a study of Graves' ophthalmopathy and Graves' hyperthyroidism. The authors amplified TCR beta CDR3 regions, and they did so from RNA transcripts for repertoire sequencing. The first round was an RT-PCR with HTBI primers, and the second round was a multiplex PCR. Using its own MiXCR run on the multiplex PCR reads, TCRdb lists one record per CDR3 protein. The sample holds about 1.2 million distinct CDR3 sequences; 35% to 40% are singletons and the top ten take around 10%. The sequenced sample consisted of peripheral blood or thyroid tissue (not recorded which). The receptors were gathered from an adult man with Graves' hyperthyroidism.

This clonotype occurred many times. This chain joins TRBV9 and TRBJ1-1, with 7 bases fitting TRBD1. This CDR3 contains 14 residues. After removal of 3 bases from V and 7 bases from J, the junction contained 9 bases not matched to a gene. Germline V lookup: CDR1 SGDLS, CDR2 YYNGEE. CDR3 DNA: TGTGCCAGCAGCGCTGAGACAGGGAAGGATGAAGCTTTCTTT. Translating it yields CASSAETGKDEAFF.

The rearrangement uses TRBV7-9 and TRBJ1-4; 9 nucleotides match TRBD1. The CDR3 is 11 amino acids. Germline loops: CDR1 SEHNR, CDR2 FQNEAQ (reference sequence). The V segment lost 6 bases and the J segment 12 bases; nucleotides outside the gene matches: 2. The DNA of the CDR3 is TGTGCCAGCAGTTGGGACAGGGAACTGTTTTTT. Protein: CASSWDRELFF.

The J gene is TRBJ2-5, the V gene TRBV7-3; 12 bases are a match to TRBD2. J gave up 3 bases and V 5 bases, and 7 bases lay outside the gene matches. The germline gives CDR1 SGHTA, CDR2 FQGTGA. This CDR3 contains 16 residues. CDR3 in amino acids: CASSRLLAGGKETQYF. The DNA for the CDR3 is TGTGCCAGCAGCCGGCTACTAGCGGGAGGAAAAGAGACCCAGTACTTC.

V is TRBV10-3 and J is TRBJ2-5; the D gene is possibly TRBD1 (6 bases). Looked up from germline, CDR1 is ENHRY and CDR2 is SYGVKD. This CDR3 has 14 amino acids. V was trimmed by 10 bases and J by 0 bases, leaving 15 bases between them. For the CDR3, the DNA is TGTGCCAGCACCTCACAGGGTTACCAAGAGACCCAGTACTTC. It specifies CASTSQGYQETQYF.

This clonotype was seen only a few times. V and J are TRBV27 and TRBJ1-1; D is ambiguous. The CDR3 is 13 residues long. Germline CDR1 MNHEY, CDR2 SMNVEV (reference sequence). Trimming removed 7 bases from V and 2 bases from J, with 11 bases in between. The CDR3 loop is CASTGDSNTEAFF. The CDR3 DNA follows: TGTGCCAGCACCGGGGATTCCAACACTGAAGCTTTCTTT.

The rearrangement joins TRBV29-1 to TRBJ1-4; D might be TRBD1 (5 bases). The V end lost 2 bases, the J end lost 0 bases, and 10 bases lay between the germline ends. The length of the CDR3 is 15 residues. Germline V gives CDR1 SQVTM, CDR2 ANQGSEA. The CDR3 region is CSVETATATNEKLFF. CDR3 bases: TGCAGCGTTGAAACCGCGACAGCAACTAATGAAAAACTGTTTTTT. Full variable domain (missing parts from reference TRBV29-1 and TRBJ1-4): SAVISQKPSRDICQRGTSLTIQCQVDSQVTMMFWYRQQPGQSLTLIATANQGSEATYESGFVIDKFPISRPNLTFSTLTVSNMSPEDSSIYLCSVETATATNEKLFFGSGTQLSVL.

The sample holds many counts of this clonotype. The chain carries TRBV7-2 and TRBJ2-7; D possibly corresponds to TRBD1 (7 bases). The CDR3 is 14 amino acids. Trimming took off 8 bases at V and 3 bases at J, with 17 bases between the two ends. The germline gives CDR1 SGHTA, CDR2 FQGNSA. CDR3 residues: CASAGGISFYEQYF. DNA of the CDR3: TGTGCCAGCGCAGGGGGGATAAGTTTCTACGAGCAGTACTTC.

V gene TRBV10-3 combines with J gene TRBJ1-2; 8 nucleotides line up with TRBD1. Germline CDR1 ENHRY, CDR2 SYGVKD. The CDR3 spans 13 residues. J gave up 4 bases and V 10 bases, and 8 bases lay outside the gene matches. In DNA form, the CDR3 reads TGTGCCACCGGGAAAACAGGGGGCTATGGCTACACCTTC. It specifies CATGKTGGYGYTF.

Notes on this clonotype: Given a much more abundant clone one base away, this may be a read error. The CDR3 region has the DNA TGTGCCATCAGTGTTCGCCATCAGGACACTGAAGCTTTCTTT. It specifies CAISVRHQDTEAFF. The chain combines TRBV10-3 with TRBJ1-1; D ambiguous. The CDR3 loop spans 14 amino acids. The germline CDR1 and CDR2 sequences are ENHRY and SYGVKD. V dropped 4 bases and J dropped 3 bases, with 12 bases sitting between them.

In this sample, this clonotype turned up a few times. V gene TRBV7-2 combines with J gene TRBJ2-5; 10 bases line up with TRBD2. Trimming cost V 2 bases and J 1 base; bases outside gene matches: 16. The CDR3 consists of 20 residues. The V gene's germline CDR1 is SGHTA and CDR2 FQGNSA. The CDR3 reads CASSLKGPASGGATQETQYF. DNA for the CDR3: TGTGCCAGCAGCTTAAAGGGCCCAGCTAGCGGGGGAGCTACCCAAGAGACCCAGTACTTC. The entire variable domain, with the rest obtained from reference TRBV7-2 and TRBJ2-5, is as follows: GAGVSQSPSNKVTEKGKDVELRCDPISGHTALYWYRQSLGQGLEFLIYFQGNSAPDKSGLPSDRFSAERTGGSVSTLTIQRTQQEDSAVYLCASSLKGPASGGATQETQYFGPGTRLLVL.

The chain combines TRBV11-2 with TRBJ2-1, with D possibly being TRBD2 (6 bases). There are 13 residues in the CDR3. The germline gives CDR1 SGHAT, CDR2 FQNNGV. Trimming took 3 bases from V and 8 from J, leaving 11 bases between them. The CDR3 bases are TGTGCCAGCAGCTTGGGACTCAGGGATGAGCAGTTCTTC. This codes for CASSLGLRDEQFF.

As regards this clonotype: This may arise from a read error, as a much more abundant clone is one base away. V and J are TRBV7-9 and TRBJ1-1; 7 bases line up with TRBD1. The germline V gene has CDR1 SEHNR and CDR2 FQNEAQ (reference sequence). CDR3 length: 15 amino acids. V lost 1 base and J lost 3; bases outside the gene matches: 5. The CDR3 nucleotides are TGTGCCAGCAGCTTAGAATACAGGGGTTACACTGAAGCTTTCTTT. Protein sequence: CASSLEYRGYTEAFF.

This clonotype occurred many times. The gene calls are TRBV7-2 and TRBJ2-5, with TRBD2 matching 9 bases. Trimming took 5 bases from V and 5 from J; bases not matched to a gene: 6. Germline V lookup: CDR1 SGHTA, CDR2 FQGNSA. The CDR3 is made up of 14 amino acids. The CDR3 coding sequence is TGTGCCAGCAGCATTAGCGGGAGCGGTGAGACCCAGTACTTC. Its protein product is CASSISGSGETQYF.

The V and J genes are TRBV28 and TRBJ1-5; D is unclear. Trimming stripped 6 bases from V and 10 bases from J, with 19 bases between. CDR3 length: 14 residues. CDR1 and CDR2 (germline): MDHEN, SYDVKM. The CDR3 DNA reads TGTGCCAGCAGGACAACCGGTCCCCTTGGACCCCAGCATTTT. Translating gives CASRTTGPLGPQHF. Combining the CDR3 with reference TRBV28 and TRBJ1-5 gives the whole variable domain DVKVTQSSRYLVKRTGEKVFLECVQDMDHENMFWYRQDPGLGLRLIYFSYDVKMKEKGDIPEGYSVSREKKERFSLILESASTNQTSMYLCASRTTGPLGPQHFGDGTRLSIL.

This chain links TRBV20-1 with TRBJ2-2; 7 nucleotides agree with TRBD1. The CDR3 length is 15 residues. Losses at the gene ends were 0 bases for V and 4 bases for J; bases not matched to a gene: 5. Germline lookup yields CDR1 DFQATT and CDR2 SNEGSKA (reference sequence). The CDR3 loop is CSARDPRDSTGELFF. CDR3 DNA: TGCAGTGCTAGAGACCCACGGGACAGCACCGGGGAGCTGTTTTTT.

This clonotype came up a few times. A read error may explain this, as a much larger clone is one base away. This rearrangement joins TRBV29-1 to TRBJ1-1; weak D call: TRBD1 (5 bases). CDR1 and CDR2 from the germline V gene are SQVTM and ANQGSEA. The V end lost 2 bases, the J end lost 3 bases, and 16 bases lay between the germline ends. This CDR3 contains 15 residues. CDR3 region: CSVEWAGRMDTEAFF. CDR3 sequence (DNA): TGCAGCGTTGAATGGGCGGGACGGATGGACACTGAAGCTTTCTTT.

This clonotype was recorded at least ten times. The CDR3 reads CASSPGRQETQYF. The DNA of the CDR3 is TGTGCCAGCAGCCCGGGACGGCAAGAGACCCAGTACTTC. The genes are TRBV7-9 and TRBJ2-5; D tentatively reads TRBD1 or TRBD2 (5 bases each). CDR1 and CDR2 (germline): SEHNR, FQNEAQ (reference sequence). V was clipped by 5 bases and J by 2 bases, with 9 bases between them. The CDR3 has 13 amino acids. Using reference TRBV7-9 and TRBJ2-5 for the parts outside the CDR3, the full variable domain is DTGVSQNPRHKITKRGQNVTFRCDPISEHNRLYWYRQTLGQGPEFLTYFQNEAQLEKSRLLSDRFSAERPKGSFSTLEIQRTEQGDSAMYLCASSPGRQETQYFGPGTRLLVL.

In this sample, this clonotype turned up many times. V usage is TRBV9 and J usage is TRBJ1-2, with no clear D. V dropped 1 base and J dropped 6 bases, with 16 bases sitting between them. Germline V gives CDR1 SGDLS, CDR2 YYNGEE. The CDR3 consists of 15 residues. The CDR3 loop is CASSVLGFSEDGYTF. In DNA form, the CDR3 reads TGTGCCAGCAGCGTATTGGGTTTTTCTGAGGATGGCTACACCTTC.

The V call is TRBV12-5, the J call TRBJ2-3; D is unclear. Trimming removed 5 bases from V and 2 bases from J, with 5 bases in between. There are 12 residues in the CDR3. Looked up from germline, CDR1 is LGHNT and CDR2 is FRNRAP. CDR3 sequence: CASGHTTDTQYF. The DNA of the CDR3 is TGTGCTAGTGGTCATACCACAGATACGCAGTATTTT.

This clonotype was observed once. This sequence joins TRBV7-9 and TRBJ1-6; 10 bases map to TRBD1. CDR3 length equals 16 residues. Trimming cost V 5 bases and J 9 bases; bases outside gene matches: 10. Per germline, CDR1 SEHNR and CDR2 FQNEAQ (reference sequence). In nucleotides, the CDR3 is TGTGCCAGCAGCCCGTGGACAGGGGGAAGTAGTTCACCCCTCCACTTT. It encodes CASSPWTGGSSSPLHF. Complete variable domain (other parts from reference TRBV7-9 and TRBJ1-6): DTGVSQNPRHKITKRGQNVTFRCDPISEHNRLYWYRQTLGQGPEFLTYFQNEAQLEKSRLLSDRFSAERPKGSFSTLEIQRTEQGDSAMYLCASSPWTGGSSSPLHFGNGTRLTVT.

This clonotype was observed a few times. One junction end does not reproduce the germline sequence, and a read error may be involved. The rearrangement links TRBV9 to TRBJ2-5; tentatively, D is TRBD2 (7 bases). CDR3 length equals 14 residues. Germline CDR1 is SGDLS and CDR2 is YYNGEE. In DNA, the CDR3 is TGCGCCAGCAGCCAAGAAAGGGGGGGTTGGACCCAGTACTTC. Translated, it gives CASSQERGGWTQYF. Combining the CDR3 with reference TRBV9 and TRBJ2-5 gives the whole variable domain DSGVTQTPKHLITATGQRVTLRCSPRSGDLSVYWYQQSLDQGLQFLIQYYNGEERAKGNILERFSAQQFPDLHSELNLSSLELGDSALYFCASSQERGGWTQYFGPGTRLLVL.

This clonotype was seen only once. The chain links TRBV7-8 to TRBJ2-7; D perhaps matches TRBD1 (6 bases). V was clipped by 6 bases and J by 1 base, with 16 bases between them. Germline V lookup: CDR1 SGHVS, CDR2 FQNEAQ. The CDR3 sequence is 15 residues long. The CDR3 protein is CASSTPSGVSYEQYF. DNA for the CDR3: TGTGCCAGCAGTACCCCCTCAGGGGTATCCTACGAGCAGTACTTC.

This clonotype was seen a handful of times. This chain connects TRBV15 to TRBJ2-1; D uncertain. The CDR3 is 11 amino acids. The V end was cut by 2 bases, the J end by 8 bases, with 4 bases between. Germline CDR1 is LNHNV and CDR2 is YYDKDF (reference sequence). DNA of the CDR3: TGTGCCACCAGCAGACAGGATGAGCAGTTCTTC. Its protein is CATSRQDEQFF.

Details on this clonotype: Being one base from a much bigger clone, this may be a read error. The chain is built from TRBV20-1 and TRBJ2-5; D possibly corresponds to TRBD2 (6 bases). The length of the CDR3 is 13 residues. Per germline, CDR1 DFQATT and CDR2 SNEGSKA (reference sequence). Trimming took 0 bases from V and 3 from J, leaving 8 bases between them. The chain's CDR3 is CSARDAGKETQYF. Written as DNA, the CDR3 is TGCAGTGCTAGAGATGCGGGAAAAGAGACCCAGTACTTC.

The CDR3 nucleotides read TGTGCCAGCAGCATTCAGGGACCGCGCTCTGGAAACACCATATATTTT. Encoded protein: CASSIQGPRSGNTIYF. The J gene is TRBJ1-3, the V gene TRBV9; a weak D match, TRBD1 (5 bases). The CDR3 runs to 16 residues. Germline CDR1 and CDR2: SGDLS and YYNGEE. V lost 4 bases to trimming and J lost 0 bases, with 14 bases between them.

This chain uses TRBV19 with TRBJ1-6, with TRBD1 matching over 11 bases. J was trimmed by 8 bases and V by 5 bases; bases with no gene match: 5. Germline values: CDR1 LNHDA, CDR2 SQIVND (reference sequence). This CDR3 spans 15 amino acids. The CDR3 nucleotides read TGTGCCAGTAGTCCCCGGACAGGGGGCTATTCACCCCTCCACTTT. It yields the protein CASSPRTGGYSPLHF.

Many counts were recorded for this clonotype. The gene calls are TRBV20-1 and TRBJ2-6; TRBD1 matches 8 bases. Germline CDR1 is DFQATT and CDR2 is SNEGSKA (reference sequence). The CDR3 is 17 residues long. V shed 3 bases, J shed 0 bases, and the junction held 7 bases outside the gene matches. CDR3 protein: CSASPGGSFSGANVLTF. The CDR3 nucleotides are TGCAGTGCTAGTCCAGGGGGCTCATTCTCTGGGGCCAACGTCCTGACTTTC.